This T cell receptor (beta chain) was retrieved from a study of T cells in Graves' hyperthyroidism and ophthalmopathy. TCR beta CDR3 region amplification was performed from RNA transcripts. With the HTBI primer set, the TCR CDR3 went through a first round of RT-PCR. From the multiplex PCR reads, TCRdb called clonotypes with MiXCR, one entry per CDR3 protein. The data contain fewer than 650,000 distinct CDR3 sequences, less than 15% of them singletons. CDR1 and CDR2 (germline): SQVTM, ANQGSEA. The CDR3 totals 15 residues. The V gene end was trimmed by 0 bases and the J gene end by 2 bases; junction bases not matched to a gene: 4. Researchers barred patients who had uncontrolled infection, other autoimmune disease, pregnancy or lactation. Many counts were recorded for this clonotype. Its antigen is not known. Study-wide results and caveats: Most thyroid clonotypes that were expanded above 0.001 also turned up in blood. Ophthalmopathy prediction by the model preceded onset by a median roughly 6 months.

The chain couples TRBV29-1 to TRBJ2-7; 10 nucleotides match TRBD1. The TCR sequence derives from a woman aged 40-49 years with Graves' hyperthyroidism. The sample comprised blood. This CDR3 is CSVEDQDRGAYEQYF. CDR3 coding DNA: TGCAGCGTTGAAGATCAGGACAGGGGGGCCTACGAGCAGTACTTC.